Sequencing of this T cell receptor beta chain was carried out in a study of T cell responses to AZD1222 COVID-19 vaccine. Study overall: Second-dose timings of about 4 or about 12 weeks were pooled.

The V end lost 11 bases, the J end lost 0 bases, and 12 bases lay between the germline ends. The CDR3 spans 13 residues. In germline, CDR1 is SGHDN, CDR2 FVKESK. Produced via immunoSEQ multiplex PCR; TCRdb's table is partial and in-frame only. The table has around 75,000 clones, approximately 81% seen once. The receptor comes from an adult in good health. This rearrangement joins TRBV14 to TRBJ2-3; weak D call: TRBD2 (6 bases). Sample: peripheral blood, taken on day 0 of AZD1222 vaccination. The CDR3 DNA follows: TGTGCCCCAGATCGGGAGAGCACAGATACGCAGTATTTT. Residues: CAPDRESTDTQYF.